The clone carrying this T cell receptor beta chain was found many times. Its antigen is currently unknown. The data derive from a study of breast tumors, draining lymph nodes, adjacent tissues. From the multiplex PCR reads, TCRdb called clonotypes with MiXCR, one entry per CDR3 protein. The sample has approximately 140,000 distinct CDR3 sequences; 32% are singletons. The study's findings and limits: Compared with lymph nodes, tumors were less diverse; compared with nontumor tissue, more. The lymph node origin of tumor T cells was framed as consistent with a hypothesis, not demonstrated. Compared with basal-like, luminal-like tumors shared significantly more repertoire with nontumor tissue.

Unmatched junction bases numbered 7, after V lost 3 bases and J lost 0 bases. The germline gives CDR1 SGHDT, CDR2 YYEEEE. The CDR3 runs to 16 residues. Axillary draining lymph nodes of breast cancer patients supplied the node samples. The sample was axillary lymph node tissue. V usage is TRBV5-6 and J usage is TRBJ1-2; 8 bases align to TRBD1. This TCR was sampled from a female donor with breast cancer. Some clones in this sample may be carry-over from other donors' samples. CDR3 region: CASSSYGQGANYGYTF. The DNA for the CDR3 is TGTGCCAGCAGCTCCTACGGACAGGGAGCTAACTATGGCTACACCTTC.